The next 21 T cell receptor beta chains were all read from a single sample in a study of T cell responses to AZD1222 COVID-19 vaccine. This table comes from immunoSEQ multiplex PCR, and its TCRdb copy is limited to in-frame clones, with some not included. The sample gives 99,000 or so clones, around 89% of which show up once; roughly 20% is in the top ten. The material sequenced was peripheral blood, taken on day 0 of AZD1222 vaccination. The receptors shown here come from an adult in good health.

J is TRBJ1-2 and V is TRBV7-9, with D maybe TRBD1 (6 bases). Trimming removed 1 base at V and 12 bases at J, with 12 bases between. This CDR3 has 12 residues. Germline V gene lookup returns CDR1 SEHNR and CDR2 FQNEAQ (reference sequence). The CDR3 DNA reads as TGTGCCAGCAGCTTAGACAGGGCGGAAAACACCTTC. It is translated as CASSLDRAENTF.

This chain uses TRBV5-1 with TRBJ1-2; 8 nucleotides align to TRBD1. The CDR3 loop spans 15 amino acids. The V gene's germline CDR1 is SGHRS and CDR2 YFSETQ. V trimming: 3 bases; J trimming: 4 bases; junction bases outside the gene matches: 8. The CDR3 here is CASSSRTGTGYGYTF. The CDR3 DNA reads TGCGCCAGCAGCTCAAGGACAGGGACAGGCTATGGCTACACCTTC.

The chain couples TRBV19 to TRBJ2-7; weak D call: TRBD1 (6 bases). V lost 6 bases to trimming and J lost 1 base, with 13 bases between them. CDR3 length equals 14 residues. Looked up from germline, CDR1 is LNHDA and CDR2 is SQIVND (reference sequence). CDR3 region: CASSPSDSSYEQYF. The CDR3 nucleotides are TGTGCCAGTAGCCCGTCGGACAGTTCCTACGAGCAGTACTTC. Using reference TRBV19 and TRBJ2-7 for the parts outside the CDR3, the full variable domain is DGGITQSPKYLFRKEGQNVTLSCEQNLNHDAMYWYRQDPGQGLRLIYYSQIVNDFQKGDIAEGYSVSREKKESFPLTVTSAQKNPTAFYLCASSPSDSSYEQYFGPGTRLTVT.

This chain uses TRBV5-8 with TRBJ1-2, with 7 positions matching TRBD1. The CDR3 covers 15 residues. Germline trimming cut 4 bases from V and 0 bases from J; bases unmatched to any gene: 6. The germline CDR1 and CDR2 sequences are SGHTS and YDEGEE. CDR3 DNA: TGTGCCAGCAGCGTACGGGACAGAGCTAACTATGGCTACACCTTC. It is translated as CASSVRDRANYGYTF.

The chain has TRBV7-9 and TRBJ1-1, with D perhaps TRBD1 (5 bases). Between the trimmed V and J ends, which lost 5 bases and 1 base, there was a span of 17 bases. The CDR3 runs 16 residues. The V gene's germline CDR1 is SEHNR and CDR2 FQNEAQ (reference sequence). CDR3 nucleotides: TGTGCCAGCAGCCCAATTATCCAGGGTAGGAACACTGAAGCTTTCTTT. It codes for CASSPIIQGRNTEAFF. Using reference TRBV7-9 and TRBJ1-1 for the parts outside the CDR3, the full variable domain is DTGVSQNPRHKITKRGQNVTFRCDPISEHNRLYWYRQTLGQGPEFLTYFQNEAQLEKSRLLSDRFSAERPKGSFSTLEIQRTEQGDSAMYLCASSPIIQGRNTEAFFGQGTRLTVV.

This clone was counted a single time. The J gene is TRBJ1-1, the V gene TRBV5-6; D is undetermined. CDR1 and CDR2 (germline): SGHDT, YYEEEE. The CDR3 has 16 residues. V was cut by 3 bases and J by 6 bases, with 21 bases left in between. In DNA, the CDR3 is TGTGCCAGCAGCTCTGTAGGGATCCCTTCGTCCGCTGAAGCTTTCTTT. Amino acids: CASSSVGIPSSAEAFF.

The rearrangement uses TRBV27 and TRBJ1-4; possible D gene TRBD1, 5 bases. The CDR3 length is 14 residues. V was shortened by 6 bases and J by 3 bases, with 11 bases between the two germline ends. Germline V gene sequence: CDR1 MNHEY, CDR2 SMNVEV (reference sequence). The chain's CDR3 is CASSRDGSNEKLFF. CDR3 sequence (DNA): TGTGCCAGCAGCCGGGACGGGTCTAATGAAAAACTGTTTTTT.

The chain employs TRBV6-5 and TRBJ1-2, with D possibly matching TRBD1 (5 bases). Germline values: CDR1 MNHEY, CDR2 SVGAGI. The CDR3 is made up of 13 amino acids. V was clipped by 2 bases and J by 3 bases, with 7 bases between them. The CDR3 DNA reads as TGTGCCAGCAGTTACGGGGGTTACTATGGCTACACCTTC. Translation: CASSYGGYYGYTF.

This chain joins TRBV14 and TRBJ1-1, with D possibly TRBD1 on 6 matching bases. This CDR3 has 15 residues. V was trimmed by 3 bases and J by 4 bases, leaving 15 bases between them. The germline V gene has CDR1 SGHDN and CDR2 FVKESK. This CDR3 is CASSQVTGSPTEAFF. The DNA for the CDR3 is TGTGCCAGCAGCCAGGTTACAGGGTCCCCCACTGAAGCTTTCTTT.

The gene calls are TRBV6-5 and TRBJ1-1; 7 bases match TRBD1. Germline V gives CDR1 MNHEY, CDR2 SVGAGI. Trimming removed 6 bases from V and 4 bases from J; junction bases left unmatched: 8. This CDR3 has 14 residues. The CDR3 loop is CASSKEGGLTEAFF. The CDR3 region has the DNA TGTGCCAGCAGCAAGGAAGGGGGCCTCACTGAAGCTTTCTTT.

This CDR3 is CASSLVGREAFF. The CDR3 DNA is TGTGCCAGCAGCTTAGTGGGCAGGGAAGCTTTCTTT. The V call is TRBV7-2, the J call TRBJ1-1; D ambiguous. Per germline, CDR1 SGHTA and CDR2 FQGNSA. V gave up 1 base and J gave up 8 bases, with 8 bases separating them. The CDR3 loop spans 12 amino acids. The whole variable domain, remainder taken from reference TRBV7-2 and TRBJ1-1, is GAGVSQSPSNKVTEKGKDVELRCDPISGHTALYWYRQSLGQGLEFLIYFQGNSAPDKSGLPSDRFSAERTGGSVSTLTIQRTQQEDSAVYLCASSLVGREAFFGQGTRLTVV.

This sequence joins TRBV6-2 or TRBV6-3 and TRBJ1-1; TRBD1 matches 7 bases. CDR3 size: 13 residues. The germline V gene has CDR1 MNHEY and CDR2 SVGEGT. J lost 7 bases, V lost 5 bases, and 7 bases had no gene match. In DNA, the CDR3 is TGTGCCAGCAGTCCGAGGGGGCAGGATGAAGCTTTCTTT. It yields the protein CASSPRGQDEAFF.

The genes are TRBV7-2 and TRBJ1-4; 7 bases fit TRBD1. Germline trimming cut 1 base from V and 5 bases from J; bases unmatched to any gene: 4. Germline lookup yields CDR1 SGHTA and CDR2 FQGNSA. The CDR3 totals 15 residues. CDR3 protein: CASSLEGQRNEKLFF. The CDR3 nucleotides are TGTGCCAGCAGCTTAGAGGGACAGAGGAATGAAAAACTGTTTTTT. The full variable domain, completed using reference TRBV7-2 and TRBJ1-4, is GAGVSQSPSNKVTEKGKDVELRCDPISGHTALYWYRQSLGQGLEFLIYFQGNSAPDKSGLPSDRFSAERTGGSVSTLTIQRTQQEDSAVYLCASSLEGQRNEKLFFGSGTQLSVL.

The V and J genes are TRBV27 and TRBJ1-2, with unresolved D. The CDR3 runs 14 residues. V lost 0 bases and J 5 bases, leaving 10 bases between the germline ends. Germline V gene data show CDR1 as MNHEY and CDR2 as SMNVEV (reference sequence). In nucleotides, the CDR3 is TGTGCCAGCAGTTTATCTGCGACACGGTATGGCTACACCTTC. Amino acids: CASSLSATRYGYTF.

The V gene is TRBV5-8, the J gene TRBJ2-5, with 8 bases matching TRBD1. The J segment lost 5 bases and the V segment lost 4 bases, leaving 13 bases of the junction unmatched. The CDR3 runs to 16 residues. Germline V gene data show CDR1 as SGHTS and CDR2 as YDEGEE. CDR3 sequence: CASSLGQAVGGETQYF. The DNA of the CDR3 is TGTGCCAGCAGCCTGGGACAGGCCGTTGGGGGGGAGACCCAGTACTTC. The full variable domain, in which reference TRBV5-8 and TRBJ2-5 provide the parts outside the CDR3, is EAGVTQSPTHLIKTRGQQATLRCSPISGHTSVYWYQQALGLGLQFLLWYDEGEERNRGNFPPRFSGRQFPNYSSELNVNALELEDSALYLCASSLGQAVGGETQYFGPGTRLLVL.

The CDR3 reads CASSAPASGGAVKYADTQYF. DNA of the CDR3: TGTGCCAGCAGCGCTCCCGCTAGTGGGGGGGCCGTGAAGTACGCAGATACGCAGTATTTT. The chain employs TRBV9 and TRBJ2-3; possible D gene TRBD2, 7 bases. The CDR3 totals 20 residues. With 3 bases removed from V and 4 bases from J, the gap between germline ends came to 30 bases. CDR1 SGDLS and CDR2 YYNGEE come from the germline V gene.

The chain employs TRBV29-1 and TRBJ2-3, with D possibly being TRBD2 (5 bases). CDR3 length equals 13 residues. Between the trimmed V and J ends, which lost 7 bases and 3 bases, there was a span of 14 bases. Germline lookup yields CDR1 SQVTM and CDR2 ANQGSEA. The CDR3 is CSGLQDSTDTQYF. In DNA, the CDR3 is TGCAGCGGGCTTCAGGACTCAACAGATACGCAGTATTTT.

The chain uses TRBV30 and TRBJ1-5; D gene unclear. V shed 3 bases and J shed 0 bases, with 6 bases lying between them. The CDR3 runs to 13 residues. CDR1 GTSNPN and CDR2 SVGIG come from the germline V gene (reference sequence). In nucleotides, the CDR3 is TGTGCCTGGAGACAGTATAGCAATCAGCCCCAGCATTTT. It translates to CAWRQYSNQPQHF.

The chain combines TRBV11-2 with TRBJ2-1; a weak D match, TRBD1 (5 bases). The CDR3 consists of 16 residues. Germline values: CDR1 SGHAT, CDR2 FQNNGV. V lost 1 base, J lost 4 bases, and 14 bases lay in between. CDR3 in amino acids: CASSLVRGSAYNEQFF. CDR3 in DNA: TGTGCCAGCAGCTTAGTAAGGGGTTCGGCTTACAATGAGCAGTTCTTC.

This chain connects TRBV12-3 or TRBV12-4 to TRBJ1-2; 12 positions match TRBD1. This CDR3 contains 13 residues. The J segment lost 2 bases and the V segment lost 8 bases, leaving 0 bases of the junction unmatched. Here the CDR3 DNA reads TGTGCCAGCGGGACAGGGGGCAACTATGGCTACACCTTC. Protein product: CASGTGGNYGYTF.

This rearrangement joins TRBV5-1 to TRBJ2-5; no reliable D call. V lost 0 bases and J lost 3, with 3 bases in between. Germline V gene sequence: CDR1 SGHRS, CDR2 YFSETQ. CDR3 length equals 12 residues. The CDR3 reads CASSLDEETQYF. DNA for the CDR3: TGCGCCAGCAGCTTGGACGAAGAGACCCAGTACTTC.